These T cell receptor beta chains were read from a single sample in a study of cytomegalovirus exposure and HLA in healthy donors. Sequencing was performed with immunoSEQ multiplex PCR; in TCRdb, only in-frame clones are kept and a portion is missing. This table holds a few hundred thousand clones, about 89% found once. Sequenced material: PBMCs. The receptors derive from a woman aged 18-29 years in good health and CMV-seronegative. CDR3s include the opening cysteine and the closing phenylalanine or tryptophan. A D gene is named only where the DNA matches it firmly. Clone size is given for some rows only: seen once, a few or many times, or a class if the clone is expanded.

V gene: TRBV2; clone size: -; D gene: -; J gene: TRBJ2-1; CDR3 DNA: TGTGCCAGCAGTGAGTTGGCGGGCACCGGAGGCGATGAGCAGTTCTTC; CDR3 protein: CASSELAGTGGDEQFF
V gene: TRBV5-1; clone size: -; D gene: -; J gene: TRBJ2-1; CDR3 DNA: TGCGCCAGCCCCGAAACCTCAACTAGCCACACTCGAAGGAATGAGCAGTTCTTC; CDR3 protein: CASPETSTSHTRRNEQFF
V gene: TRBV5-4; clone size: -; D gene: TRBD2; J gene: TRBJ2-7; CDR3 DNA: TGTGCCAGCAGCTCCGGACTAGCGGGCGGGGAGCAGTACTTC; CDR3 protein: CASSSGLAGGEQYF
V gene: TRBV4-3; clone size: once; D gene: TRBD1; J gene: TRBJ1-4; CDR3 DNA: TGCGCCAGCAGCCAGTCCGGGACAGGGGTTACGACTAATGAAAAACTGTTTTTT; CDR3 protein: CASSQSGTGVTTNEKLFF
V gene: TRBV21-1; clone size: -; D gene: -; J gene: TRBJ2-1; CDR3 DNA: TGTGCCAGCAGCAACGGTCTACAGGGGGCGTCGGTGGATGAGCAGTTCTTC; CDR3 protein: CASSNGLQGASVDEQFF
V gene: TRBV5-1; clone size: -; D gene: TRBD1; J gene: TRBJ2-5; CDR3 DNA: TGCGCCAGCAGCACGGGACAGGGGGCAGAGACCCAGTACTTC; CDR3 protein: CASSTGQGAETQYF
V gene: TRBV9; clone size: -; D gene: TRBD2; J gene: TRBJ2-1; CDR3 DNA: TGTGCCAGCAGCGCCGCTGCTTCAATAGCGGGAGGGCCTAATGAGCAGTTCTTC; CDR3 protein: CASSAAASIAGGPNEQFF
V gene: TRBV5-4; clone size: -; D gene: TRBD2; J gene: TRBJ2-5; CDR3 DNA: TGTGCCAGCAGCTGGACTTGGGGGACTAGGGGGCAAGAGACCCAGTACTTC; CDR3 protein: CASSWTWGTRGQETQYF
V gene: TRBV19; clone size: few; D gene: -; J gene: TRBJ1-3; CDR3 DNA: TGTGCCAGTAGGCAGGGCTCTGGAAACACCATATATTTT; CDR3 protein: CASRQGSGNTIYF
V gene: TRBV18; clone size: -; D gene: -; J gene: TRBJ1-1; CDR3 DNA: TGTGCCAGCTCACCACCGGGCAGCTGGATGAACACTGAAGCTTTCTTT; CDR3 protein: CASSPPGSWMNTEAFF
V gene: TRBV2; clone size: -; D gene: TRBD1; J gene: TRBJ1-1; CDR3 DNA: TGTGCCAGCAGGAGGACAGGGGGGACTGAAGCTTTCTTT; CDR3 protein: CASRRTGGTEAFF